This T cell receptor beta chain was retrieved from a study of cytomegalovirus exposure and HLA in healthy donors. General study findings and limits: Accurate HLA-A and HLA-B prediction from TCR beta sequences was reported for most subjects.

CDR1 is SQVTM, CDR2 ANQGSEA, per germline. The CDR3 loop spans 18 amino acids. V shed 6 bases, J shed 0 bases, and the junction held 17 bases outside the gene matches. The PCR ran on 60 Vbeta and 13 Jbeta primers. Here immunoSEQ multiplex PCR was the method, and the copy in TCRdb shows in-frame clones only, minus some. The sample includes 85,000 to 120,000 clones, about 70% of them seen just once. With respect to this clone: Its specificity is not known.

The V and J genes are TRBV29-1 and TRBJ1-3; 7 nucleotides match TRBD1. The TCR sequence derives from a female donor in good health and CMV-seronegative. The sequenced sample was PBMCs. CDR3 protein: CSVGTALSTPPSGNTIYF. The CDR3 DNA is TGCAGCGTAGGGACAGCCCTATCTACGCCACCCTCTGGAAACACCATATATTTT.